A selection of T cell receptor beta chains follows, all from one sample in a study of T cell repertoires in cytomegalovirus infection. TCRdb ran MiXCR on the reads and lists one entry per CDR3 protein. This repertoire shows 50,000 to 55,000 distinct CDR3 sequences, about a fifth found once; its top ten account for around 27%. Antigens for these TCRs are unknown. The starting material was CD8+ T cells from cultured PBMCs, obtained from culture after CMV antigen stimulation. These receptor sequences come from a human donor in good health (CMV status not recorded). Some clones in this sample may be carry-over from other donors' samples. Both conserved end residues are part of each CDR3. The D gene is left open where the match is weak. Not all rows give a size; the values are once, few, many and, for expanded clones, a class.

cdr3_aa: CASSLTTGGLDTQYF; cdr3_nt: TGTGCCAGCAGCTTGACGACAGGGGGCTTGGATACGCAGTATTTT; j_call: TRBJ2-3; clone_size: few; v_call: TRBV7-2; d_call: TRBD1
cdr3_aa: CASSLAFGPGEKLFF; cdr3_nt: TGTGCCAGCAGTTTGGCCTTCGGCCCAGGTGAAAAACTGTTTTTT; j_call: TRBJ1-4; clone_size: many; v_call: TRBV27; d_call: -
cdr3_aa: CASSEFRGSEAFF; cdr3_nt: TGTGCCAGCAGTGAATTCAGGGGAAGTGAAGCTTTCTTT; j_call: TRBJ1-1; clone_size: few; v_call: TRBV25-1; d_call: -
cdr3_aa: CASSLAHIKGYEQYF; cdr3_nt: TGTGCCAGTAGCCTAGCTCACATAAAGGGCTACGAGCAGTACTTC; j_call: TRBJ2-7; clone_size: once; v_call: TRBV19; d_call: -
cdr3_aa: CASSEAYPGGTDTQYF; cdr3_nt: TGTGCCAGCAGTGAAGCTTATCCAGGGGGCACAGATACGCAGTATTTT; j_call: TRBJ2-3; clone_size: -; v_call: TRBV2; d_call: -
cdr3_aa: CASSLRPNTGELFF; cdr3_nt: TGTGCCAGCAGCCTGAGGCCTAACACCGGGGAGCTGTTTTTT; j_call: TRBJ2-2; clone_size: few; v_call: TRBV7-8; d_call: -
cdr3_aa: CASSTPGTSVGEQYF; cdr3_nt: TGTGCCAGTAGTACCCCCGGGACTTCCGTTGGCGAGCAGTACTTC; j_call: TRBJ2-7; clone_size: few; v_call: TRBV19; d_call: -
cdr3_aa: CASSSSRAGTGENTIYF; cdr3_nt: TGTGCCAGCAGCTCGTCCAGGGCAGGGACAGGAGAAAACACCATATATTTT; j_call: TRBJ1-3; clone_size: -; v_call: TRBV7-2; d_call: TRBD1
cdr3_aa: CASSFIYSDTQYF; cdr3_nt: TGTGCCAGCAGTTTCATATATTCAGATACGCAGTATTTT; j_call: TRBJ2-3; clone_size: few; v_call: TRBV27; d_call: -
cdr3_aa: CASSTHRGAHPYEQYF; cdr3_nt: TGTGCCAGCAGTACTCACAGGGGGGCCCACCCATACGAGCAGTACTTC; j_call: TRBJ2-7; clone_size: -; v_call: TRBV6-6; d_call: TRBD1
cdr3_aa: CASRGGLRPNEKLYF; cdr3_nt: TGTGCCAGCAGGGGCGGTTTGAGGCCTAATGAAAAACTGTATTTT; j_call: TRBJ1-4; clone_size: -; v_call: TRBV7-6; d_call: -
cdr3_aa: CASSYPGLASTDTQYF; cdr3_nt: TGTGCCAGCAGCTACCCTGGTCTAGCTAGCACAGATACGCAGTATTTT; j_call: TRBJ2-3; clone_size: few; v_call: TRBV7-2; d_call: -
cdr3_aa: CASSSPRGYQETQYF; cdr3_nt: TGTGCCAGCAGTTCACCCAGGGGATACCAAGAGACCCAGTACTTC; j_call: TRBJ2-5; clone_size: many; v_call: TRBV6-2/TRBV6-3; d_call: -
cdr3_aa: CASSPPSRTGINEQYF; cdr3_nt: TGTGCCAGCAGTCCCCCTTCACGGACAGGGATAAACGAGCAGTACTTC; j_call: TRBJ2-7; clone_size: -; v_call: TRBV12-3/TRBV12-4; d_call: TRBD1
cdr3_aa: CASSLGIGGPGYEQYF; cdr3_nt: TGTGCCAGCAGCTTAGGGATCGGGGGTCCGGGGTACGAGCAGTACTTC; j_call: TRBJ2-7; clone_size: once; v_call: TRBV7-6; d_call: -